This is a list of T cell receptor beta chains from one sample in a study of human T cells and chemical hapten exposure. TCRdb used MiXCR to reprocess the RACE reads, holding one entry per CDR3 protein. The repertoire consists of 340,000 or so distinct CDR3 sequences, with 6% to 8.5% occurring once and the leading ten covering about 8%. Sample: whole blood, taken in connection with sensitization to the hapten diphenylcyclopropenone (DPC). The receptors come from a woman under 30 with alopecia areata. Some clones in this sample may be carry-over from other donors' samples. The conserved cysteine and the conserved F or W are not part of the CDR3 here. Fields, in order: V gene, J gene, D gene, CDR3 protein. The D gene is left open where the match is weak.

TRBV20-1	TRBJ1-5	TRBD1	SASPGQGYQPQH
TRBV4-2	TRBJ2-7	NA	ASSPEGRGNFQY
TRBV6-2/TRBV6-3	TRBJ1-2	NA	ASRRVDGNYGYT
TRBV7-2	TRBJ2-6	NA	ASSLEIRAGAHSGANVLT
TRBV29-1	TRBJ2-3	NA	SVEDQGSTDTQY
TRBV5-1	TRBJ2-1	NA	ARVLDYNEQF
TRBV5-5	TRBJ2-6	NA	ASSPPTRAHSGANVLT
TRBV24-1	TRBJ2-7	NA	ATSDGDEQY
TRBV5-8	TRBJ1-5	NA	ASSHGGRNQPQH
TRBV3-1	TRBJ2-3	NA	ASSQVTTDTQY
TRBV28	TRBJ1-1	NA	ATRAGSAEAF
TRBV10-3	TRBJ1-6	TRBD1	AISESGQGDSPLH
TRBV6-4	TRBJ2-3	NA	ARKDSTDTQY
TRBV7-9	TRBJ2-6	NA	ASSLGTSNVLT
TRBV29-1	TRBJ2-3	NA	SVGGRGTDTQY
TRBV7-2	TRBJ1-1	NA	ASTFSEGTEAF
TRBV20-1	TRBJ2-5	NA	SAREGTRETQY
TRBV10-3	TRBJ2-1	TRBD2	AISESQASGDHNEQF
TRBV7-2	TRBJ1-5	NA	ASSLVGGFNQPQH
TRBV20-1	TRBJ1-6	TRBD1	SAHRDSPNSPLH
TRBV4-3	TRBJ1-2	NA	ASSQVLTGNYGYT
TRBV28	TRBJ2-7	NA	ASSLLVGYEQY
TRBV13	TRBJ2-7	TRBD1	ASSSRDSTYEQY
TRBV2	TRBJ2-1	TRBD2	ASLGRGTHNEQF
TRBV27	TRBJ2-3	NA	ASSFMGSDTQY
TRBV18	TRBJ1-1	NA	ASSLTSLMNTEAF
TRBV9	TRBJ2-3	TRBD2	ASSVLAATTDTQY
TRBV7-8	TRBJ1-4	NA	ASSPWQGDEKLF
TRBV7-9	TRBJ2-3	NA	ASSPRRGALNTDTQY
TRBV4-1	TRBJ1-6	NA	ASSQAIGSNSPLH
TRBV3-1	TRBJ2-3	NA	ASSHLGTDTQY
TRBV11-2	TRBJ2-3	TRBD2	ASSLDPGGVDPDTQY
TRBV4-1	TRBJ2-3	NA	ASSQVSSGSTDTQY
TRBV7-9	TRBJ1-4	NA	ADDRLEEKLF
TRBV29-1	TRBJ1-1	NA	SVTTGSMNTEAF
TRBV12-3/TRBV12-4	TRBJ2-7	TRBD2	ASSFGLAGGAYEQY
TRBV6-5	TRBJ1-2	NA	ASSEWGRRFGTYGYT
TRBV24-1	TRBJ2-1	TRBD2	ATSARTSDEQF
TRBV2	TRBJ2-2	NA	ATGGIAPTGELF
TRBV9	TRBJ2-3	NA	ASSVDGGPDTQY
TRBV20-1	TRBJ1-2	NA	SARGTKNPNYGYT
TRBV19	TRBJ1-5	NA	ATRRDTAGNQPQH
TRBV6-2/TRBV6-3	TRBJ2-3	NA	ASSRLAEGITDTQY
TRBV11-3	TRBJ2-1	TRBD2	ASSSLGAGVDEQF
TRBV9	TRBJ1-6	NA	ASSVAPSRTELNSPLH
TRBV25-1	TRBJ2-1	TRBD1	AITGVSGNEQF
TRBV6-5	TRBJ2-5	TRBD2	ASSYDPAGGYSETQY
TRBV29-1	TRBJ1-2	TRBD1	SVGQPGDYGYT
TRBV5-6	TRBJ2-3	NA	ASSLGLGGNTDTQY
TRBV4-1	TRBJ2-6	TRBD2	ASSQQAGGLTGANVLT
TRBV3-1	TRBJ1-1	NA	ASSQDLRTVNTEAF
TRBV20-1	TRBJ1-1	NA	SAREGVFNEAF
TRBV6-5	TRBJ2-7	TRBD1	ASSRTGGGEQY
TRBV7-9	TRBJ1-2	NA	ASSLSVSLGQIV
TRBV7-9	TRBJ2-1	NA	ASSQGPGQQTYNEQF
TRBV10-3	TRBJ2-3	TRBD1	AISEGQGAYGTDTQY